These 28 T cell receptor beta chains were all obtained from the same sample, sequenced in a study of control samples from healthy donors and cancer patients. Profiling relied on immunoSEQ multiplex PCR, and the TCRdb table lists in-frame clones only, not all of them. The sample lists about 410,000 clones, approximately 90% occurring once. Sequencing was carried out using PBMCs. The receptor source for this set is a man aged 40-49 years with head and neck cancer.

This chain joins TRBV10-1 and TRBJ2-4; 10 bases agree with TRBD1. J was trimmed by 1 base and V by 6 bases; bases with no gene match: 6. Looked up from germline, CDR1 is WNHNN and CDR2 is SYGVQD (reference sequence). CDR3 length: 16 residues. CDR3 loop: CASSEGTGVAKNIQYF. The CDR3, as DNA: TGCGCCAGCAGCGAGGGGACAGGGGTGGCCAAAAACATTCAGTACTTC.

This chain uses TRBV9 with TRBJ1-3, with 8 bases lining up with TRBD1. V lost 9 bases and J lost 2; bases outside the gene matches: 4. Germline CDR1 SGDLS, CDR2 YYNGEE. The CDR3 spans 13 residues. CDR3 loop: CATGQGPGNTIYF. CDR3 nucleotides: TGTGCCACCGGACAGGGTCCTGGAAACACCATATATTTT.

Here the CDR3 DNA reads TGCGCCAGCAGCCAAGCAAGGACTCGCTACGAGCAGTACTTC. As protein: CASSQARTRYEQYF. V is TRBV4-3 and J is TRBJ2-7, with a tentative D call TRBD2 (5 bases). Germline V gene sequence: CDR1 LGHNA, CDR2 YSLEER. The germline V and J ends were trimmed by 1 base and 3 bases, with 10 bases remaining between them. The CDR3 totals 14 residues.

In its sample, this clone was seen a few times. This rearrangement joins TRBV5-5 to TRBJ2-1; 9 positions match TRBD2. V lost 4 bases to trimming and J lost 9 bases; unmatched junction nucleotides: 5. CDR1 is SGHKS and CDR2 is YYEKEE in the germline V gene (reference sequence). This CDR3 has 13 amino acids. The CDR3 region has the DNA TGTGCCAGCAGCAGTAGCGGGGGCGTTGAGCAGTTCTTC. Translation: CASSSSGGVEQFF.

The V gene is TRBV19, the J gene TRBJ2-7, with D unclear. CDR1 LNHDA and CDR2 SQIVND come from the germline V gene (reference sequence). This CDR3 contains 12 residues. The V gene lost 1 base and the J gene lost 5 bases, with 6 bases spanning the gap. This CDR3 is CASSIGGNEQYF. DNA for the CDR3: TGTGCCAGTAGTATAGGGGGAAACGAGCAGTACTTC.

This clone has a single count. This chain connects TRBV11-2 to TRBJ2-2; 10 bases match TRBD1. This CDR3 contains 17 residues. Germline CDR1 reads SGHAT; CDR2 reads FQNNGV. With V trimmed by 1 base and J by 6 bases, 8 bases remained unmatched. The CDR3 spells CASSLVRTGGWAGELFF. CDR3 in DNA: TGTGCCAGCAGCTTAGTTCGGACAGGGGGATGGGCCGGGGAGCTGTTTTTT.

This clone was recorded only once. The chain uses TRBV30 and TRBJ2-6; D might be TRBD2 (6 bases). The germline V and J ends were trimmed by 2 bases and 1 base, with 15 bases remaining between them. This CDR3 has 17 residues. Germline V gene data show CDR1 as GTSNPN and CDR2 as SVGIG (reference sequence). This chain's CDR3 is CAWSPRRGLSGANVLTF. In DNA form, the CDR3 reads TGTGCCTGGAGTCCTCGAAGGGGACTTTCTGGGGCCAACGTCCTGACTTTC.

The chain has TRBV7-2 and TRBJ1-2; the D gene is possibly TRBD1 (5 bases). Trimming took off 2 bases at V and 5 bases at J, with 12 bases between the two ends. CDR3 length: 14 amino acids. Germline V gene lookup returns CDR1 SGHTA and CDR2 FQGNSA. The CDR3 spells CASSLQTGVYGYTF. CDR3 sequence (DNA): TGTGCCAGCAGCTTACAGACGGGGGTTTATGGCTACACCTTC.

This clone has more than one count but fewer than ten. This rearrangement joins TRBV19 to TRBJ1-6, with TRBD1 as a possible D gene (5 bases). CDR1 is LNHDA, CDR2 SQIVND, per germline (reference sequence). The CDR3 runs 14 residues. V lost 3 bases, J lost 10 bases, and 13 bases lay in between. This CDR3 reads CASSIAGPESPLHF. The CDR3 DNA sequence: TGTGCCAGTAGTATCGCGGGGCCGGAGTCACCCCTCCACTTT.

The chain recombines TRBV6-2 or TRBV6-3 with TRBJ1-6; D might be TRBD1 (6 bases). CDR3 length: 14 residues. Germline CDR1 MNHEY, CDR2 SVGEGT. V dropped 6 bases and J dropped 10 bases, with 16 bases sitting between them. CDR3 in DNA: TGTGCCAGCAGCCAGGACAGCACCCGATCACCCCTCCACTTT. Amino acid sequence: CASSQDSTRSPLHF.

The chain links TRBV6-2 or TRBV6-3 to TRBJ1-4; 7 bases are a match to TRBD1. V was pared by 0 bases and J by 0 bases, with 7 bases of the junction left unmatched. CDR3 length: 18 amino acids. Germline CDR1 is MNHEY and CDR2 is SVGEGT. For the CDR3, the DNA is TGTGCCAGCAGTTACTCGCCCCGGGACAGCTCAACTAATGAAAAACTGTTTTTT. It codes for CASSYSPRDSSTNEKLFF.

The rearrangement links TRBV11-2 to TRBJ1-3, with D tentatively TRBD1 (5 bases). V dropped 5 bases and J dropped 0 bases, with 14 bases sitting between them. The CDR3 contains 16 residues. CDR1 and CDR2 (germline): SGHAT, FQNNGV. CDR3 sequence reads: CASSPRDWYSGNTIYF. CDR3 DNA sequence: TGTGCCAGCAGCCCTCGGGACTGGTACTCTGGAAACACCATATATTTT.

In regard to this clone: Other DNA variants within this sample encode the same CDR3. The chain is built from TRBV5-1 and TRBJ2-1, with D perhaps TRBD2 (7 bases). Germline-derived CDR1 and CDR2 are SGHRS and YFSETQ. The V end lost 2 bases, the J end lost 6 bases, and 24 bases lay between the germline ends. There are 18 residues in the CDR3. CDR3: CASSLQGGGFGVSNEQFF. The DNA for the CDR3 is TGCGCCAGCAGCTTACAGGGAGGGGGTTTTGGGGTTAGCAATGAGCAGTTCTTC.

The chain has TRBV30 and TRBJ1-6; D unclear. The V end was cut by 0 bases, the J end by 0 bases, with 12 bases between. The CDR3 extends over 17 amino acids. Germline-derived CDR1 and CDR2 are GTSNPN and SVGIG (reference sequence). The CDR3 coding sequence is TGTGCCTGGAGTGTACGGACGAGAAGCTCCTATAATTCACCCCTCCACTTT. Amino acid sequence: CAWSVRTRSSYNSPLHF. Based on the CDR3 plus reference TRBV30 and TRBJ1-6, the full variable domain is SQTIHQWPATLVQPVGSPLSLECTVEGTSNPNLYWYRQAAGRGLQLLFYSVGIGQISSEVPQNLSASRPQDRQFILSSKKLLLSDSGFYLCAWSVRTRSSYNSPLHFGNGTRLTVT.

The genes are TRBV6-6 and TRBJ2-5; 10 bases align to TRBD2. This CDR3 is built from 14 residues. Germline V gene data show CDR1 as MNHNY and CDR2 as SVGAGI (reference sequence). V dropped 7 bases and J dropped 5; count of bases not matched to a gene: 7. In DNA, the CDR3 is TGTGCCAGCATGTTTAGCGGGGGGTCGGAGACCCAGTACTTC. Translation: CASMFSGGSETQYF.

This clone has a single count. The chain couples TRBV9 to TRBJ2-1, with 7 nucleotides matching TRBD2. This CDR3 region has 15 residues. Trimming cost V 1 base and J 10 bases; bases outside gene matches: 11. Germline values: CDR1 SGDLS, CDR2 YYNGEE. The CDR3 DNA reads TGTGCCAGCAGCGTAAGCGGGTCGGGACTATCGGAGCAGTTCTTC. Amino acids: CASSVSGSGLSEQFF.

The chain joins TRBV18 to TRBJ1-1; D not certain. CDR1 and CDR2 (germline): KGHSH, LQKENI. The CDR3 loop spans 13 amino acids. Trimming removed 4 bases from V and 5 bases from J, with 11 bases in between. The CDR3 spells CASSQGTETEAFF. The CDR3, as DNA: TGTGCCAGCTCACAGGGAACGGAGACTGAAGCTTTCTTT.

This chain joins TRBV2 and TRBJ1-1; 10 nucleotides match TRBD1. The V gene end was trimmed by 8 bases and the J gene end by 3 bases; junction bases not matched to a gene: 0. This CDR3 is 12 amino acids long. In germline, CDR1 is SNHLY, CDR2 FYNNEI. CDR3 DNA sequence: TGTGCCAGCGGGACAGGGGACACTGAAGCTTTCTTT. This translates into CASGTGDTEAFF.

The chain is built from TRBV25-1 and TRBJ2-6; D is unresolved. This CDR3 comprises 17 residues. CDR1 and CDR2 from the germline V gene are MGHDK and SYGVNS. V lost 1 base, J lost 0 bases, and 10 bases lay in between. The CDR3 DNA follows: TGTGCCAGCAGTGAATGGGCGGCCAGCTCTGGGGCCAACGTCCTGACTTTC. Its translation is CASSEWAASSGANVLTF.

The gene calls are TRBV19 and TRBJ2-3; 11 positions match TRBD2. The CDR3 spans 14 residues. The junction had 4 bases not matched to a gene; V was cut back by 7 bases and J by 4 bases. The germline CDR1 and CDR2 sequences are LNHDA and SQIVND (reference sequence). CDR3: CASNSGRGADTQYF. CDR3 coding DNA: TGTGCCAGTAATAGCGGGAGGGGCGCAGATACGCAGTATTTT.

This chain connects TRBV4-3 to TRBJ2-3; D ambiguous. Trimming left V 0 bases short and J 6 bases short, with 10 bases between. This CDR3 is built from 14 residues. In germline, CDR1 is LGHNA, CDR2 YSLEER. The CDR3 coding sequence is TGCGCCAGCAGCCAAGAAAAGGTATCTGATACGCAGTATTTT. Residues: CASSQEKVSDTQYF.

The rearrangement links TRBV4-1 to TRBJ2-7; D unresolved. Trimming left V 0 bases short and J 1 base short, with 7 bases between. Germline CDR1 reads MGHRA; CDR2 reads YSYEKL. This CDR3 is 14 amino acids long. CDR3 DNA sequence: TGCGCCAGCAGCCAAGAAGGCATTTCCTACGAGCAGTACTTC. Translating gives CASSQEGISYEQYF.

This clone was recorded only once. The gene calls are TRBV11-2 and TRBJ2-6; 7 bases agree with TRBD1. V shed 1 base, J shed 0 bases, and the junction held 3 bases outside the gene matches. Germline V gene sequence: CDR1 SGHAT, CDR2 FQNNGV. The CDR3 has 17 residues. CDR3 nucleotides: TGTGCCAGCAGCTTAGTCAGGGGGAGCTCTGGGGCCAACGTCCTGACTTTC. Its protein product is CASSLVRGSSGANVLTF.

The chain carries TRBV6-2 or TRBV6-3 and TRBJ2-1; TRBD1 might be the D (5 bases). V shed 5 bases and J shed 9 bases, with 14 bases lying between them. The CDR3 runs 13 residues. Germline-derived CDR1 and CDR2 are MNHEY and SVGEGT. The DNA of the CDR3 is TGTGCCAGCAGTATAATACAGGCGGCTGAGCAGTTCTTC. The encoded protein is CASSIIQAAEQFF.

The chain is built from TRBV6-5 and TRBJ1-2; maybe TRBD1 (5 bases). The V gene lost 6 bases and the J gene lost 4 bases, with 12 bases spanning the gap. This CDR3 has 13 amino acids. Germline V gene sequence: CDR1 MNHEY, CDR2 SVGAGI. The CDR3 protein is CASRGTLGYGYTF. In nucleotides, the CDR3 is TGTGCCAGCAGAGGGACTTTGGGCTATGGCTACACCTTC.

V usage is TRBV20-1 and J usage is TRBJ2-3; D might be TRBD2 (5 bases). Germline assignment: CDR1 DFQATT and CDR2 SNEGSKA (reference sequence). Trimming removed 7 bases at V and 10 bases at J, with 15 bases between. The CDR3 is made up of 11 amino acids. This CDR3 is CSETGGSAQYF. In DNA form, the CDR3 reads TGCAGTGAAACGGGCGGGTCGGCGCAGTATTTT.

CDR3 region: CASSEGSGGTLNTEAFF. DNA of the CDR3: TGCGCCAGCAGTGAAGGGAGCGGGGGAACTCTGAACACTGAAGCTTTCTTT. This chain joins TRBV10-1 and TRBJ1-1; D is perhaps TRBD1 (5 bases). V lost 3 bases to trimming and J lost 0 bases, with 17 bases between them. The CDR3 is 17 amino acids. The germline CDR1 and CDR2 sequences are WNHNN and SYGVQD (reference sequence).

The CDR3 region has the DNA TGTGCCAGCAGCTCCGGACAGCTACGTGCCAATGAGCAGTTCTTC. It encodes CASSSGQLRANEQFF. The V call is TRBV5-4, the J call TRBJ2-1; D perhaps matches TRBD1 (6 bases). V was clipped by 3 bases and J by 6 bases, with 16 bases between them. The length of the CDR3 is 15 residues. Germline values: CDR1 SGHNT, CDR2 YYREEE (reference sequence).